These 19 T cell receptor beta chains were all obtained from the same sample, sequenced in a study of beta chain features in type 1 diabetes. Overall study results and limits: In all four CD4+ subsets, TCRB CDR3 length was significantly, moderately reduced in type 1 diabetes.

As every portion of the isolated RNA was reverse transcribed, the sequencing read expressed TCRB transcripts. Sequencing was performed with immunoSEQ multiplex PCR; in TCRdb, only in-frame clones are kept and a portion is missing. The sample comprises 350,000 to 400,000 clones, about 12% of which are singletons, and 0.0095% to 0.012% rests with the top ten. Antigens for these TCRs are unknown. Material for sequencing was naive CD4+ T cells from blood. The receptors originated from a woman aged 18-29 years with type 1 diabetes.

This clone was counted only a few times. The V call is TRBV9, the J call TRBJ2-5; 7 positions match TRBD1. This CDR3 spans 15 amino acids. V dropped 0 bases and J dropped 5; count of bases not matched to a gene: 7. Germline V CDR1 and CDR2: SGDLS, YYNGEE. DNA for the CDR3: TGTGCCAGCAGCGTAGGCCCAGACAGGGCGGAGACCCAGTACTTC. It is translated as CASSVGPDRAETQYF.

J is TRBJ2-2 and V is TRBV5-1; 9 nucleotides agree with TRBD1. CDR3 length: 15 amino acids. Trimming took 4 bases from V and 4 from J; bases not matched to a gene: 5. CDR1 is SGHRS and CDR2 is YFSETQ in the germline V gene. This CDR3 is CASSLGQGVTGELFF. Here the CDR3 DNA reads TGCGCCAGCAGCCTGGGACAGGGTGTCACCGGGGAGCTGTTTTTT.

V and J are TRBV30 and TRBJ2-2; unclear D gene. The CDR3 is 12 residues long. Germline V gene data show CDR1 as GTSNPN and CDR2 as SVGIG (reference sequence). The V end was cut by 1 base, the J end by 8 bases, with 8 bases between. The CDR3 region has the DNA TGTGCCTGGAGTGCCTTATTGGGGGAGCTGTTTTTT. Translating it yields CAWSALLGELFF.

This clone came up a few times. This sequence joins TRBV29-1 and TRBJ2-7, with TRBD1 as a possible D gene (5 bases). Germline lookup yields CDR1 SQVTM and CDR2 ANQGSEA. Trimming took 4 bases from V and 3 from J, leaving 13 bases between them. CDR3 size: 13 residues. This CDR3 reads CSVGQGEIYEQYF. Here the CDR3 DNA reads TGCAGCGTTGGGCAGGGCGAGATCTACGAGCAGTACTTC.

This clone was picked up a small number of times. The V call is TRBV6-6, the J call TRBJ1-1, with 7 bases that match TRBD1. This CDR3 region has 13 residues. The germline CDR1 and CDR2 sequences are MNHNY and SVGAGI (reference sequence). V lost 6 bases to trimming and J lost 1 base; unmatched junction nucleotides: 2. The CDR3, as DNA: TGTGCCAGCAGCAACAGGGGGAACACTGAAGCTTTCTTT. It yields the protein CASSNRGNTEAFF.

The rearrangement uses TRBV7-3 and TRBJ2-1, with 7 bases matching TRBD1. From germline, CDR1 is SGHTA and CDR2 FQGTGA. The CDR3 spans 17 residues. J gave up 4 bases and V 5 bases, and 14 bases lay outside the gene matches. The CDR3 sequence: CASSPGAGGHQYNEQFF. For the CDR3, the DNA is TGTGCCAGCAGCCCCGGGGCAGGGGGTCATCAATACAATGAGCAGTTCTTC.

The chain uses TRBV7-9 and TRBJ2-3, with a weak D call TRBD2 (6 bases). Germline V gene lookup returns CDR1 SEHNR and CDR2 FQNEAQ (reference sequence). This CDR3 is 12 amino acids long. Deletions cut 5 bases from V and 5 bases from J, with 8 bases between. For the CDR3, the DNA is TGTGCCAGCAGCGCCGGGGGAGATACGCAGTATTTT. Protein sequence: CASSAGGDTQYF.

There are a few counts of this clone. V gene TRBV7-2 combines with J gene TRBJ2-5; no clear D. The CDR3 is made up of 14 amino acids. Trimming cost V 7 bases and J 1 base, with 13 bases left between them. Germline V gene sequence: CDR1 SGHTA, CDR2 FQGNSA. In nucleotides, the CDR3 is TGTGCCAGCATGGAGAAGTCGATCCAAGAGACCCAGTACTTC. Translated: CASMEKSIQETQYF.

To note about this clone: The sample carries other DNA sequences with the same CDR3. The gene calls are TRBV9 and TRBJ2-1; D uncertain. The CDR3 is 15 residues long. The germline V and J ends were trimmed by 0 bases and 1 base, with 8 bases remaining between them. Germline V gene sequence: CDR1 SGDLS, CDR2 YYNGEE. Here the CDR3 reads CASSVAGLSYNEQFF. In nucleotides, the CDR3 is TGTGCCAGCAGCGTAGCGGGTTTATCCTACAATGAGCAGTTCTTC.

This chain links TRBV7-3 with TRBJ2-6; no definite D call. The V end was cut by 0 bases, the J end by 3 bases, with 12 bases between. CDR1 is SGHTA and CDR2 is FQGTGA in the germline V gene. The CDR3 length is 17 residues. The CDR3 coding sequence is TGTGCCAGCAGCTTAACGGCGGTGAGAAGTGGGGCCAACGTCCTGACTTTC. This codes for CASSLTAVRSGANVLTF.

V and J are TRBV5-1 and TRBJ2-1; no firm D call. Germline V lookup: CDR1 SGHRS, CDR2 YFSETQ. This CDR3 is 15 amino acids long. Trimming removed 0 bases at V and 4 bases at J, with 11 bases between. The CDR3 is CASSLAVEIYNEQFF. The CDR3 DNA follows: TGCGCCAGCAGCTTGGCCGTTGAGATTTACAATGAGCAGTTCTTC. Using reference TRBV5-1 and TRBJ2-1 for the parts outside the CDR3, the full variable domain is KAGVTQTPRYLIKTRGQQVTLSCSPISGHRSVSWYQQTPGQGLQFLFEYFSETQRNKGNFPGRFSGRQFSNSRSEMNVSTLELGDSALYLCASSLAVEIYNEQFFGPGTRLTVL.

The chain couples TRBV19 to TRBJ2-7, with TRBD1 identical over 7 bases. Germline V CDR1 and CDR2: LNHDA, SQIVND (reference sequence). V lost 1 base, J lost 6 bases, and 6 bases stayed unmatched. This CDR3 has 14 amino acids. CDR3 coding DNA: TGTGCCAGTAGTATAGCACCCGGACAGGCCGAGCAGTACTTC. Translated, it gives CASSIAPGQAEQYF.

This chain connects TRBV14 to TRBJ2-2; D not resolved. V was cut by 1 base and J by 4 bases, with 10 bases left in between. Germline V gives CDR1 SGHDN, CDR2 FVKESK. The CDR3 is made up of 15 amino acids. DNA for the CDR3: TGTGCCAGCAGCCAAGTCCCGGTTCTCACCGGGGAGCTGTTTTTT. This gives the protein CASSQVPVLTGELFF.

The V and J genes are TRBV11-2 and TRBJ2-5; D call uncertain. Germline lookup yields CDR1 SGHAT and CDR2 FQNNGV. The V gene lost 0 bases and the J gene lost 1 base, with 6 bases spanning the gap. CDR3 size: 14 residues. In DNA, the CDR3 is TGTGCCAGCAGCTTAGAGGCCAGCCAAGAGACCCAGTACTTC. It yields the protein CASSLEASQETQYF.

This chain links TRBV29-1 with TRBJ2-7; 12 nucleotides agree with TRBD2. The CDR3 has 16 residues. J lost 4 bases, V lost 5 bases, and 12 bases had no gene match. Germline V gene data show CDR1 as SQVTM and CDR2 as ANQGSEA. The CDR3 protein is CSVKGATGTSGYEQYF. CDR3 nucleotides: TGCAGCGTTAAGGGGGCTACCGGGACTAGCGGGTACGAGCAGTACTTC.

The chain has TRBV9 and TRBJ1-4; TRBD1 might be the D (6 bases). The CDR3 has 13 residues. In germline, CDR1 is SGDLS, CDR2 YYNGEE. V was cut by 0 bases and J by 12 bases, with 12 bases left in between. The CDR3 region has the DNA TGTGCCAGCAGCGTAGCGGGGGGCCGGGAACTGTTTTTT. It encodes CASSVAGGRELFF. Using reference TRBV9 and TRBJ1-4 for the parts outside the CDR3, the full variable domain is DSGVTQTPKHLITATGQRVTLRCSPRSGDLSVYWYQQSLDQGLQFLIQYYNGEERAKGNILERFSAQQFPDLHSELNLSSLELGDSALYFCASSVAGGRELFFGSGTQLSVL.

This clone was observed a handful of times. The V gene is TRBV29-1, the J gene TRBJ2-3, with TRBD2 identical over 7 bases. V shed 4 bases, J shed 2 bases, and the junction held 6 bases outside the gene matches. The CDR3 length is 14 residues. CDR1 and CDR2 (germline): SQVTM, ANQGSEA. This CDR3 reads CSVGLAVDTDTQYF. CDR3 nucleotide sequence: TGCAGCGTTGGGCTAGCGGTGGACACAGATACGCAGTATTTT.

This chain uses TRBV28 with TRBJ2-7; 9 bases line up with TRBD1. This CDR3 contains 16 residues. After removal of 2 bases from V and 3 bases from J, the junction contained 8 bases not matched to a gene. Germline V gene lookup returns CDR1 MDHEN and CDR2 SYDVKM. CDR3 amino acids: CASSLPTGGTHYEQYF. As DNA, the CDR3 is TGTGCCAGCAGTTTACCGACAGGGGGTACCCACTACGAGCAGTACTTC.

In this sample, this clone turned up a few times. The DNA of the CDR3 is TGTGCCAGCAGCTTAGGCGGGACTAGCGGACTTCAAGAGACCCAGTACTTC. Translated: CASSLGGTSGLQETQYF. This chain links TRBV7-6 with TRBJ2-5, with 11 bases identical to TRBD2. The CDR3 totals 17 residues. In germline, CDR1 is SGHVS, CDR2 FNYEAQ. The J segment lost 2 bases and the V segment lost 1 base, leaving 6 bases of the junction unmatched.